This T cell receptor beta chain was sequenced for a study of cytomegalovirus exposure and HLA in healthy donors. General observations from the study: Through in vitro validation, three CMV-associated chains were shown to be specific for CMV antigens.

The PCR had 60 Vbeta and 13 Jbeta primers. Produced via immunoSEQ multiplex PCR; TCRdb's table is partial and in-frame only. The sample contains 95,000 to 150,000 clones, under 90% of which appear only once. The V gene's germline CDR1 is WNHNN and CDR2 SYGVQD (reference sequence). CDR3 length: 15 amino acids. The V and J ends lost 2 bases and 5 bases, in that order; junction bases with no gene match: 4. This clone was observed once. The antigen remains unidentified. Input material: PBMCs. The source of this sequence is a female donor in good health and CMV-seropositive. The chain recombines TRBV10-1 with TRBJ2-1, with 9 nucleotides matching TRBD1. In DNA, the CDR3 is TGCGCCAGCAGTGAGGGGACAGGGCGACACAATGAGCAGTTCTTC. Its translation: CASSEGTGRHNEQFF.